Sequencing of this TCR beta chain was carried out in a study of blood T cell repertoires in COVID-19. The CDR3 sequence is 14 residues long. CDR1 is LNHDA, CDR2 SQIVND, per germline (reference sequence). Trimming removed 10 bases from V and 5 bases from J; junction bases left unmatched: 6. Here immunoSEQ multiplex PCR was the method, and the copy in TCRdb shows in-frame clones only, minus some. There are 280,000 or so clones in the sample; over 75% occur only once, and approximately 12% lies in the top ten. Material: peripheral blood. The receptor comes from a human donor in a cohort sampled during active COVID-19. The chain employs TRBV19 and TRBJ2-1, with 12 bases identical to TRBD2. The CDR3 loop is CATRTSGTNNEQFF. The CDR3 nucleotides are TGTGCCACCCGGACTAGCGGGACCAACAATGAGCAGTTCTTC.